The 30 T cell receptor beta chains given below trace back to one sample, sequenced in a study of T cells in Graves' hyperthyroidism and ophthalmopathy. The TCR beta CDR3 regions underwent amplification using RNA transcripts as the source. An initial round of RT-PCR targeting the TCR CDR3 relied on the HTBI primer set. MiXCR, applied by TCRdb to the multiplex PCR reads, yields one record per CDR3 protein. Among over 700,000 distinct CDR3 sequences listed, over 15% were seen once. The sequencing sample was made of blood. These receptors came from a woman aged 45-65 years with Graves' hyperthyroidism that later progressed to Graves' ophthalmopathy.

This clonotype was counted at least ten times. The CDR3 here is CSASPENTEAFF. DNA for the CDR3: TGCAGTGCTAGTCCGGAGAACACTGAAGCTTTCTTT. The V call is TRBV20-1, the J call TRBJ1-1; D not certain. CDR1 is DFQATT and CDR2 is SNEGSKA in the germline V gene (reference sequence). The germline V and J ends were trimmed by 3 bases and 1 base, with 6 bases remaining between them. The CDR3 is made up of 12 amino acids.

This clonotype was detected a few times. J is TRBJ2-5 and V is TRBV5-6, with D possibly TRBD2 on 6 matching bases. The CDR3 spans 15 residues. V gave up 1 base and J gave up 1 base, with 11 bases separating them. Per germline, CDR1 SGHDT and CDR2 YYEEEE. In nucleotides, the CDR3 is TGTGCCAGCAGCTTGTCGACTAGAGCCCAAGAGACCCAGTACTTC. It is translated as CASSLSTRAQETQYF.

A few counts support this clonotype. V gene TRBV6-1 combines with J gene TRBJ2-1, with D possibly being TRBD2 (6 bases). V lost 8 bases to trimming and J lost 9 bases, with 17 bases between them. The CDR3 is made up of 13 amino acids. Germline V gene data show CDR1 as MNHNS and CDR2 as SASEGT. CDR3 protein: CASRRLEGSEQFF. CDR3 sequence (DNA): TGTGCCAGCCGCCGTCTGGAGGGGAGTGAGCAGTTCTTC.

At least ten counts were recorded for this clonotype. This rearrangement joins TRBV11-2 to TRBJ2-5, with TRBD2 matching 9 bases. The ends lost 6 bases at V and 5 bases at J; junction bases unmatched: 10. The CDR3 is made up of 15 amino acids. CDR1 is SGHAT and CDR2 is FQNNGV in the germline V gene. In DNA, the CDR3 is TGTGCCAGCAGTCCTAGCGGGGCCATGTGGGAGACCCAGTACTTC. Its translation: CASSPSGAMWETQYF.

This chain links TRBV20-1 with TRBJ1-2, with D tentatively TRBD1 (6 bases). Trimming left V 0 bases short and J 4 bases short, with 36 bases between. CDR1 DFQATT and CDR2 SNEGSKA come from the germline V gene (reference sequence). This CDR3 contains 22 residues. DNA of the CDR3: TGCAGTGCTAGAGAGGTGATAGGGGGGGGCGACCGCGGTGGTAGGCCCGTCTATGGCTACACCTTC. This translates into CSAREVIGGGDRGGRPVYGYTF.

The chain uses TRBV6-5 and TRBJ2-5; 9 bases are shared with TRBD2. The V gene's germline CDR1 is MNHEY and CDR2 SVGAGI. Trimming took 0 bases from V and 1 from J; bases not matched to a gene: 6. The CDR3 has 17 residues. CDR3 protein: CASSYSAGGPSQETQYF. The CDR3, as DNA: TGTGCCAGCAGTTACTCTGCGGGGGGGCCTTCCCAAGAGACCCAGTACTTC.

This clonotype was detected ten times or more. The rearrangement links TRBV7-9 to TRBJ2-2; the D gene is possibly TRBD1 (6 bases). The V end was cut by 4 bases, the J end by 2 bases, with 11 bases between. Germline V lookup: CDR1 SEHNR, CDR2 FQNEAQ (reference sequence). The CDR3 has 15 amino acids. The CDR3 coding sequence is TGTGCCAGCAGCTCAGGGACATATAACACCGGGGAGCTGTTTTTT. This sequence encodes CASSSGTYNTGELFF. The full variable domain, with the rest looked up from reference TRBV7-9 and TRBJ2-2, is DTGVSQNPRHKITKRGQNVTFRCDPISEHNRLYWYRQTLGQGPEFLTYFQNEAQLEKSRLLSDRFSAERPKGSFSTLEIQRTEQGDSAMYLCASSSGTYNTGELFFGEGSRLTVL.

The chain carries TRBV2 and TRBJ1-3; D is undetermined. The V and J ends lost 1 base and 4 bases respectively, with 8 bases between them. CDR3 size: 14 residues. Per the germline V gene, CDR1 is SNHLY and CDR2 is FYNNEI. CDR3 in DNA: TGTGCCAGCAGTGAAGATCTGATGGGAAACACCATATATTTT. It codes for CASSEDLMGNTIYF.

For the CDR3, the DNA is TGCAGCGCCCCCCGGGAAGGGGGCGCGTGGGAGACCCAGTACTTC. It translates to CSAPREGGAWETQYF. This chain uses TRBV29-1 with TRBJ2-5; 7 bases line up with TRBD1. Germline assignment: CDR1 SQVTM and CDR2 ANQGSEA. V was pared by 7 bases and J by 5 bases, with 16 bases of the junction left unmatched. The length of the CDR3 is 15 residues.

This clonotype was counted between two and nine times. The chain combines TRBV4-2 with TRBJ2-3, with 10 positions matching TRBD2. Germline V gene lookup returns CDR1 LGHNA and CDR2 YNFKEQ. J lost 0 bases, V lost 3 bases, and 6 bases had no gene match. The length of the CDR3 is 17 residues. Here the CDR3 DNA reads TGTGCCAGCAGCCAGAATCTAGCGGGAGCTAGCACAGATACGCAGTATTTT. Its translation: CASSQNLAGASTDTQYF.

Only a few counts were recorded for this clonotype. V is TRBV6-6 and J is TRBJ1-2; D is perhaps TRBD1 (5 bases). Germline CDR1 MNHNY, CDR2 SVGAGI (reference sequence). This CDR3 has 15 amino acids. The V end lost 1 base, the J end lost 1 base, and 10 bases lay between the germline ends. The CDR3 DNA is TGTGCCAGCAGTTACTTGACAGTCGGTAACTATGGCTACACCTTC. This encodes CASSYLTVGNYGYTF.

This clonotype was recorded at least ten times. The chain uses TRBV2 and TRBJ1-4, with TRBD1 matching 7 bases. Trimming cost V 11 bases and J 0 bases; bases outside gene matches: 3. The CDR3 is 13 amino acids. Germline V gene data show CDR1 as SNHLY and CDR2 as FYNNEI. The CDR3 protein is CAGGTATNEKLFF. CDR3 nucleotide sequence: TGTGCCGGAGGGACAGCAACTAATGAAAAACTGTTTTTT.

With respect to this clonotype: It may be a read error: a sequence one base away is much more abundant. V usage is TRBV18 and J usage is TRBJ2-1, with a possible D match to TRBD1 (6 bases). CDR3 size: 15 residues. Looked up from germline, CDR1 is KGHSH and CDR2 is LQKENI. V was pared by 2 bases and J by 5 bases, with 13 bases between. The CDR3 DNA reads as TGTGCCAGCTCACCAAAGGCGAGGGGGAACAATGAGCAGTTCTTC. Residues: CASSPKARGNNEQFF.

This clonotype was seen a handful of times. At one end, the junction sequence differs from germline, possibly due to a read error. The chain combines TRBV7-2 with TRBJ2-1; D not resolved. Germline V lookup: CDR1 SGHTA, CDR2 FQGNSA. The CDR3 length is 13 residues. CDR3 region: CASSSGPYDEQFF. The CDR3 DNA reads TGTGCCAGCAGCTCCGGACCCTACGATGAGCAGTTCTTC. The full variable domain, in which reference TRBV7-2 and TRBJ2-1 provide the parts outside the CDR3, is GAGVSQSPSNKVTEKGKDVELRCDPISGHTALYWYRQSLGQGLEFLIYFQGNSAPDKSGLPSDRFSAERTGGSVSTLTIQRTQQEDSAVYLCASSSGPYDEQFFGPGTRLTVL.

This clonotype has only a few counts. DNA of the CDR3: TGTGCCAGCAGCTCTCACCCCGGGACTAGCGGTACGCAGTATTTT. Amino acid sequence: CASSSHPGTSGTQYF. The chain joins TRBV7-3 to TRBJ2-3; the match to TRBD2 covers 11 bases. Germline CDR1 SGHTA, CDR2 FQGTGA. The CDR3 is made up of 15 amino acids. The junction had 8 bases not matched to a gene; V was cut back by 4 bases and J by 8 bases.

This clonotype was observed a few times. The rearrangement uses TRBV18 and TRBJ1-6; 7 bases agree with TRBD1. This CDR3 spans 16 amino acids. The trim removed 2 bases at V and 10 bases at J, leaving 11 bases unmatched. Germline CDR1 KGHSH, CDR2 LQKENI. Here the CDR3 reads CASSPIRGQRPSPLHF. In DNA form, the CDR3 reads TGTGCCAGCTCACCAATTCGGGGACAGCGGCCCTCACCCCTCCACTTT.

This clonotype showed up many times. The CDR3: CSAAGTRLSEQFF. The CDR3, as DNA: TGCAGTGCTGCCGGGACGCGCTTATCCGAGCAGTTCTTC. The chain combines TRBV20-1 with TRBJ2-1; D may correspond to TRBD1 or TRBD2 (5 bases each). The CDR3 consists of 13 residues. Trimming removed 5 bases from V and 10 bases from J, with 18 bases in between. Germline CDR1 and CDR2: DFQATT and SNEGSKA (reference sequence).

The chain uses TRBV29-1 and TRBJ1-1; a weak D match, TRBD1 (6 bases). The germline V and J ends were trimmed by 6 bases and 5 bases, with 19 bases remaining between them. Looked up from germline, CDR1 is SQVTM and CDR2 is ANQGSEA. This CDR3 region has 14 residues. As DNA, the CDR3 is TGCAGCGTCCAGGGGATCGGGGGACGGACTGAAGCTTTCTTT. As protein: CSVQGIGGRTEAFF.

The CDR3 here is CASRGVRRGANQPQHF. In DNA, the CDR3 is TGTGCCAGTAGGGGGGTCAGGAGAGGCGCAAATCAGCCCCAGCATTTT. The chain recombines TRBV19 with TRBJ1-5, with TRBD1 as a possible D gene (5 bases). Per germline, CDR1 LNHDA and CDR2 SQIVND (reference sequence). Trimming removed 6 bases from V and 4 bases from J, with 19 bases in between. The CDR3 is 16 residues long.

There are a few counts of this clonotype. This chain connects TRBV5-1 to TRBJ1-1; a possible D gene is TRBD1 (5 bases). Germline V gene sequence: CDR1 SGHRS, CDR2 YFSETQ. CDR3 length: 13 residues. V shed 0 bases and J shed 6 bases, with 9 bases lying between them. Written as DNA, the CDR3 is TGCGCCAGCAGCTTGGGGCCGGGGCCTGAAGCTTTCTTT. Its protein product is CASSLGPGPEAFF.

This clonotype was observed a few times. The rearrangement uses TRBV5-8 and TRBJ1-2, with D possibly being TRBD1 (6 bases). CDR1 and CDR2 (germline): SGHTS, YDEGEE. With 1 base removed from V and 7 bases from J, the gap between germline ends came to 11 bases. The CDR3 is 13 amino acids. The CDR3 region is CASSLRGGGGYTF. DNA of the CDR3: TGTGCCAGCAGCTTGAGGGGGGGTGGTGGCTACACCTTC.

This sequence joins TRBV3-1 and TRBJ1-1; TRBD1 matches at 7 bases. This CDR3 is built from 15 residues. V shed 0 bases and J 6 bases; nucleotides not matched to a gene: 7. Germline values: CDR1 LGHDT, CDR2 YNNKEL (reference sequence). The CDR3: CASSQETGRMSEAFF. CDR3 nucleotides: TGTGCCAGCAGCCAAGAGACAGGGCGGATGTCTGAAGCTTTCTTT.

The CDR3 region is CASSQSQGVGEQYF. The CDR3 nucleotides are TGCGCCAGCAGCCAGTCACAGGGGGTGGGGGAGCAGTACTTC. This rearrangement joins TRBV5-1 to TRBJ2-7, with 8 bases identical to TRBD1. V lost 4 bases and J lost 7; bases outside the gene matches: 10. Germline values: CDR1 SGHRS, CDR2 YFSETQ. This CDR3 comprises 14 residues. The full variable domain, in which reference TRBV5-1 and TRBJ2-7 provide the parts outside the CDR3, is KAGVTQTPRYLIKTRGQQVTLSCSPISGHRSVSWYQQTPGQGLQFLFEYFSETQRNKGNFPGRFSGRQFSNSRSEMNVSTLELGDSALYLCASSQSQGVGEQYFGPGTRLTVT.

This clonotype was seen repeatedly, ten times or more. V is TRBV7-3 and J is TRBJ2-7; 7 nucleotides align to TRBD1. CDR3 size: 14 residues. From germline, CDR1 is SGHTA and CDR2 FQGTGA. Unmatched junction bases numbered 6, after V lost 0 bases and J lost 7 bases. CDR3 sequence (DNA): TGTGCCAGCAGCTTAACAACAGGGGTTGGAGAGCAGTACTTC. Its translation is CASSLTTGVGEQYF.

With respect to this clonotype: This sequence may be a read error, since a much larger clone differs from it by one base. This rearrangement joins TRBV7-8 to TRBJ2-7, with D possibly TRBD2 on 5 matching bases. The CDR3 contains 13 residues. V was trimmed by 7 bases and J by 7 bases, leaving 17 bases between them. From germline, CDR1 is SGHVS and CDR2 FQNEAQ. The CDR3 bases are TGTGCCAGCAACTCAGCGTCCCCGGGGGAGCAGTACTTC. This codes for CASNSASPGEQYF.

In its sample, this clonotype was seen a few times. CDR3 sequence reads: CSVGGTSGGGRADTQYF. The CDR3 DNA reads TGCAGCGTCGGAGGGACTAGCGGGGGGGGACGGGCAGATACGCAGTATTTT. V is TRBV29-1 and J is TRBJ2-3, with 16 bases matching TRBD2. This CDR3 spans 17 amino acids. Germline V gene lookup returns CDR1 SQVTM and CDR2 ANQGSEA. After removal of 6 bases from V and 4 bases from J, the junction contained 10 bases not matched to a gene.

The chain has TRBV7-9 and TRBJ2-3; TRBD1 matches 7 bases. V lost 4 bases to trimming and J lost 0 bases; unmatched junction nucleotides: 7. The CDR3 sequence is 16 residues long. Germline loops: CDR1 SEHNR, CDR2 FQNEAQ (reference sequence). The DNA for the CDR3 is TGTGCCAGCAGCTATCGGGACAGTCCTAGCACAGATACGCAGTATTTT. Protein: CASSYRDSPSTDTQYF.

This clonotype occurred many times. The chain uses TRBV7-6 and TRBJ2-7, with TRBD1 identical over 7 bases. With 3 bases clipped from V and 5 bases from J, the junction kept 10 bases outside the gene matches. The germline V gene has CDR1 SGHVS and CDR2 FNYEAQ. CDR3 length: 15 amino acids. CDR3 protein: CASSLIGTDADEQYF. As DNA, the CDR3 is TGTGCCAGCAGCTTGATAGGGACAGATGCGGACGAGCAGTACTTC. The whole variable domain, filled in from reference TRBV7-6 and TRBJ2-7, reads GAGVSQSPRYKVTKRGQDVALRCDPISGHVSLYWYRQALGQGPEFLTYFNYEAQQDKSGLPNDRFSAERPEGSISTLTIQRTEQRDSAMYRCASSLIGTDADEQYFGPGTRLTVT.

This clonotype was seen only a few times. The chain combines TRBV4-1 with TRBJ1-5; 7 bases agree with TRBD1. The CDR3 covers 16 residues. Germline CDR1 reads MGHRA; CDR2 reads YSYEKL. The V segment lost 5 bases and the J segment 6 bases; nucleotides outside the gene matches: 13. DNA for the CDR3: TGCGCCAGCAGCAAAGCGGAGCGGGACAGCCTTCAGCCCCAGCATTTT. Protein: CASSKAERDSLQPQHF.

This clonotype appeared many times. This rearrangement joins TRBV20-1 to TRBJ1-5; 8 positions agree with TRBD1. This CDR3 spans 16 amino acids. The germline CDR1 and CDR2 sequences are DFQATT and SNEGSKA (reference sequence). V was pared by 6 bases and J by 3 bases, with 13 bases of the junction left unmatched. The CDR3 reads CSAALLQGADNQPQHF. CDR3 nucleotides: TGCAGTGCCGCGCTTCTTCAGGGGGCGGACAATCAGCCCCAGCATTTT.